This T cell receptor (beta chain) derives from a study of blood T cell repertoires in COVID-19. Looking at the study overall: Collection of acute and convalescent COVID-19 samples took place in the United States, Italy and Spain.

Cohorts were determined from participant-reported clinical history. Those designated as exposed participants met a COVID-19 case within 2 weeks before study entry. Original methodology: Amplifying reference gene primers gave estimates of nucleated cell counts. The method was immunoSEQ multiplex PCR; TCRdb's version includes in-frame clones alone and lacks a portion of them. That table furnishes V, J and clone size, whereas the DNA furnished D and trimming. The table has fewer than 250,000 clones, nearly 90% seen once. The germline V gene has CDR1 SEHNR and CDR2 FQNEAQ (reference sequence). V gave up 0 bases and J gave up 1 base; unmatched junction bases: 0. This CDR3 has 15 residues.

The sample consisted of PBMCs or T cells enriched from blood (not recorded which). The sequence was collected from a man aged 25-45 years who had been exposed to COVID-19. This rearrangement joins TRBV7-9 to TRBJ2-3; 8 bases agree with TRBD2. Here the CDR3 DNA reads TGTGCCAGCAGCTTAGCTAGCGGGGGCACAGATACGCAGTATTTT. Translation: CASSLASGGTDTQYF.